The source of this TCR beta chain is a study of tumor and adjacent non-tumor tissue in lung cancer. Overall study results and limits: Patients with more diverse tumor TCRs had worse survival.

TCRbeta libraries were built with three rounds of nested PCR, modified from ARM-PCR. One entry per CDR3 protein results from TCRdb running MiXCR on the multiplex PCR reads. Altogether some 74,000 distinct CDR3 sequences are present, around 70% being singletons, with the ten largest covering roughly a tenth. In the case of this clonotype: What it binds is not known.

The template was RNA from unsorted bulk tissue. This receptor was taken from a woman in her 40s with non-small cell lung cancer. Sequencing input: lung tumor tissue.

CDR3 coding DNA: TGTGCCAGCAGTTACCTCCGGGACTGCGACACGCAGTATTTT. This gives the protein CASSYLRDCDTQYF. The chain carries TRBV6-6 and TRBJ2-3, with D perhaps TRBD2 (6 bases). Trimming shortened V by 2 bases and J by 9 bases, and 15 bases separated the two germline ends. This CDR3 has 14 amino acids. Looked up from germline, CDR1 is MNHNY and CDR2 is SVGAGI (reference sequence).